The clone carrying this TCR beta chain was seen a few times. The antigen remains undetermined. This record comes from a study of T-cell reconstitution after alpha-beta-depleted transplantation in children. Study outcomes and limitations: Recipient T cells and thymic progenitors that survived gave rise to the high TCRbeta diversity observed at day 60 in some patients. Newly made T cells mostly supplied T-cell counts and diversity one year after transplant. Several hundred expanded graft clones reportedly gave rise to the alpha-beta T cells present about two months after transplant.

Unique molecular identifiers tagged the TCRbeta library. TCRdb recomputed calls from the PCR reads with MiXCR, one row per CDR3 protein. The top ten hold about 10% of the sample, which has 90,000 to 150,000 distinct CDR3 sequences, more than 20% seen once. This CDR3 contains 14 residues. Germline assignment: CDR1 ENHRY and CDR2 SYGVKD. The J segment lost 5 bases and the V segment lost 6 bases, leaving 3 bases of the junction unmatched. This TCR was sampled from a male patient under 10 years old who had a stem cell transplant for chronic granulomatous disease, so the T cells may come from the graft donor. The chain has TRBV10-3 and TRBJ2-1; 11 bases align to TRBD2. The sequencing here drew on PBMCs, mostly from graft donor cells, taken 180 days after TCRalphabeta/CD19-depleted stem cell transplant. CDR3 DNA: TGTGCCATCAGGCTGACTAGCGGGGACAATGAGCAGTTCTTC. Translating it yields CAIRLTSGDNEQFF.